The 17 T cell receptor beta chains reported below all come from one sample, sequenced in a study of blood T cell repertoires in COVID-19 (dated by TCRdb to about 2020). The library was made by the immunoSEQ multiplex PCR assay. TCRdb provides this immuneACCESS table in a form limited to in-frame rearrangements. Some clones are lacking; in checked studies, under half of them reflect an unresolved V gene, and why the rest are absent is not known. The sample yields about 100,000 clones; less than 90% were counted once. In total, the top ten clones hold about 7% of the sample. The sample comprised peripheral blood. These receptors all come from a man between 60 and 70 years old with acute or convalescent COVID-19.

The chain employs TRBV10-3 and TRBJ1-3; D gene ambiguous. Per germline, CDR1 ENHRY and CDR2 SYGVKD. The CDR3 runs 15 residues. Trimming removed 7 bases at V and 0 bases at J, with 13 bases between. CDR3 in DNA: TGTGCCATCACCGGGGAGACTGGCTCTGGAAACACCATATATTTT. This sequence encodes CAITGETGSGNTIYF.

A single count supports this clone. The J gene is TRBJ1-1, the V gene TRBV6-1; weak D call: TRBD1 (5 bases). The germline gives CDR1 MNHNS, CDR2 SASEGT. There are 16 residues in the CDR3. V shed 1 base and J shed 0 bases, with 12 bases lying between them. The CDR3 loop is CASSEEATDVNTEAFF. The CDR3 DNA reads as TGTGCCAGCAGTGAAGAGGCGACAGACGTGAACACTGAAGCTTTCTTT.

The chain is built from TRBV3-1 (or the pseudogene TRBV3-2) and TRBJ1-2; no definite D call. The V gene lost 0 bases and the J gene lost 8 bases, with 10 bases spanning the gap. This CDR3 comprises 13 residues. Per germline, CDR1 LGHDT and CDR2 YNNKEL (reference sequence). CDR3 loop: CASSQDRLRGYTF. As DNA, the CDR3 is TGTGCCAGCAGCCAAGATCGTCTGAGAGGCTACACCTTC.

This rearrangement joins TRBV5-6 to TRBJ1-6; D gene ambiguous. CDR3 size: 15 residues. V gave up 0 bases and J gave up 0 bases, with 4 bases separating them. Germline lookup yields CDR1 SGHDT and CDR2 YYEEEE. The DNA for the CDR3 is TGTGCCAGCAGCTTGGGGAGCTCCTATAATTCACCCCTCCACTTT. This sequence encodes CASSLGSSYNSPLHF.

This clone was seen more than once but under ten times. The CDR3 nucleotides read TGTGCCAGCAGCTCCGGGGTTCTGGGGAATGAGCAGTTCTTC. This gives the protein CASSSGVLGNEQFF. The chain couples TRBV5-4 to TRBJ2-1, with a weak D call TRBD2 (5 bases). Per germline, CDR1 SGHNT and CDR2 YYREEE (reference sequence). The length of the CDR3 is 14 residues. The V and J ends lost 3 bases and 7 bases respectively, with 14 bases between them.

This clone showed up just a few times. The chain has TRBV29-1 and TRBJ1-1; possibly TRBD1 for D (5 bases). CDR1 is SQVTM, CDR2 ANQGSEA, per germline. This CDR3 has 14 residues. Trimming took 4 bases from V and 7 from J, leaving 19 bases between them. CDR3: CSVVRGSGQGEAFF. The CDR3 DNA reads as TGCAGCGTTGTTAGGGGTTCGGGTCAGGGTGAAGCTTTCTTT.

This chain uses TRBV30 with TRBJ2-1; 7 nucleotides match TRBD1. With 2 bases clipped from V and 7 bases from J, the junction kept 5 bases outside the gene matches. Germline assignment: CDR1 GTSNPN and CDR2 SVGIG (reference sequence). The CDR3 runs 13 residues. The CDR3 nucleotides read TGTGCCTGGAGTTCACAACAGGGGAATGAGCAGTTCTTC. As protein: CAWSSQQGNEQFF.

This chain connects TRBV30 to TRBJ1-4; 10 bases align to TRBD1. Germline loops: CDR1 GTSNPN, CDR2 SVGIG (reference sequence). V was pared by 4 bases and J by 8 bases, with 10 bases of the junction left unmatched. The CDR3 is 15 amino acids. The CDR3 loop reads CAWTLGQGDLEKLFF. The CDR3 nucleotides are TGTGCCTGGACATTAGGACAGGGGGATTTGGAAAAACTGTTTTTT.

J is TRBJ2-7 and V is TRBV7-6, with 11 bases fitting TRBD2. The CDR3 covers 16 residues. Germline CDR1 is SGHVS and CDR2 is FNYEAQ. V lost 0 bases, J lost 5 bases, and 6 bases stayed unmatched. CDR3 bases: TGTGCCAGCAGCTTAGCCCTAGCGGGGGGAATTCACGAGCAGTACTTC. Protein product: CASSLALAGGIHEQYF.

The CDR3: CASSETVNRAGKTQYF. The CDR3, as DNA: TGTGCCAGCAGTGAAACAGTAAACAGGGCAGGGAAGACCCAGTACTTC. The chain links TRBV2 to TRBJ2-5, with D possibly matching TRBD1 (6 bases). This CDR3 region has 16 residues. Germline-derived CDR1 and CDR2 are SNHLY and FYNNEI. V lost 2 bases to trimming and J lost 6 bases, with 19 bases between them.

In its sample, this clone was seen once. The chain uses TRBV5-4 and TRBJ2-5; weak D call: TRBD2 (5 bases). The ends were cut back, 4 bases at V and 5 bases at J, with 21 bases in the middle. This CDR3 region has 16 residues. Germline CDR1 SGHNT, CDR2 YYREEE (reference sequence). Here the CDR3 reads CASSLAAGRGRETQYF. The CDR3 DNA reads TGTGCCAGCAGCCTGGCGGCCGGTCGGGGTAGGGAGACCCAGTACTTC.

The chain joins TRBV2 to TRBJ1-5; D possibly corresponds to TRBD1 (6 bases). The CDR3 is 14 residues long. V lost 6 bases, J lost 1 base, and 10 bases lay in between. The germline gives CDR1 SNHLY, CDR2 FYNNEI. The CDR3 here is CASRYDRSNQPQHF. DNA of the CDR3: TGTGCCAGCAGGTACGACAGGAGCAATCAGCCCCAGCATTTT.

The rearrangement links TRBV7-6 to TRBJ1-4; no firm D call. V was shortened by 3 bases and J by 0 bases, with 8 bases between the two germline ends. This CDR3 is built from 15 residues. Germline loops: CDR1 SGHVS, CDR2 FNYEAQ. CDR3 amino acids: CASSFTAATNEKLFF. For the CDR3, the DNA is TGTGCCAGCAGCTTCACAGCAGCAACTAATGAAAAACTGTTTTTT.

The chain recombines TRBV6-1 with TRBJ2-3; TRBD2 is a possible D gene (7 bases). Germline CDR1 and CDR2: MNHNS and SASEGT. This CDR3 is built from 13 residues. V was cut by 1 base and J by 12 bases, with 14 bases left in between. The CDR3, as DNA: TGTGCCAGCAGTGAAGGAGATCGGGGGGCACAGTATTTT. This encodes CASSEGDRGAQYF.

CDR3 nucleotide sequence: TGTGCCAGCAGCGTAGCTCCGGGATTCTATGGCTACACCTTC. This gives the protein CASSVAPGFYGYTF. The J gene is TRBJ1-2, the V gene TRBV9; no reliable D call. The CDR3 sequence is 14 residues long. The germline CDR1 and CDR2 sequences are SGDLS and YYNGEE. V lost 0 bases, J lost 4 bases, and 10 bases lay in between.

The chain employs TRBV6-1 and TRBJ1-6; TRBD1 aligns across 8 bases. CDR1 is MNHNS and CDR2 is SASEGT in the germline V gene. The CDR3 contains 16 residues. V shed 1 base, J shed 6 bases, and the junction held 5 bases outside the gene matches. The CDR3 nucleotides read TGTGCCAGCAGTGAAGGGACAGGGTGGAGTAATTCACCCCTCCACTTT. It codes for CASSEGTGWSNSPLHF.

V and J are TRBV19 and TRBJ2-3; 7 bases fit TRBD1. J gave up 3 bases and V 5 bases, and 17 bases lay outside the gene matches. CDR3 size: 18 residues. In germline, CDR1 is LNHDA, CDR2 SQIVND (reference sequence). CDR3 region: CASSAPPGPGQHTDTQYF. The DNA of the CDR3 is TGTGCCAGTAGTGCCCCCCCTGGACCGGGACAGCATACAGATACGCAGTATTTT.